These 15 T cell receptor beta chains share one sample of origin, sequenced in a study of early T cells in non-severe SARS-CoV-2 infection. Using its own MiXCR run on the 5' RACE reads, TCRdb lists one record per CDR3 protein. The data hold some 60,000 distinct CDR3 sequences, with around 9% observed a single time. Sequencing was carried out using whole blood. These receptors all come from an adult who was a healthcare worker with PCR-confirmed SARS-CoV-2 infection or an uninfected control (not recorded which).

The rearrangement joins TRBV7-8 to TRBJ1-2; 9 bases map to TRBD1. After removal of 1 base from V and 8 bases from J, the junction contained 14 bases not matched to a gene. The CDR3 spans 17 residues. CDR1 is SGHVS and CDR2 is FQNEAQ in the germline V gene. CDR3 DNA sequence: TGTGCCAGCAGCTTAGTGCCGGGACAGGGCTTTGGGAGAGGCTACACCTTC. Residues: CASSLVPGQGFGRGYTF.

A few counts support this clonotype. The chain couples TRBV12-3 or TRBV12-4 to TRBJ2-7; 7 positions agree with TRBD2. The CDR3 spans 13 residues. The J segment lost 7 bases and the V segment lost 6 bases, leaving 9 bases of the junction unmatched. The CDR3 is CASSRRGGAEQYF. The CDR3 region has the DNA TGTGCCAGCAGCCGGCGGGGAGGGGCGGAGCAGTACTTC.

This chain joins TRBV18 and TRBJ1-1, with D uncertain. The germline V gene encodes CDR1 KGHSH and CDR2 LQKENI. The CDR3 runs 13 residues. V was shortened by 5 bases and J by 1 base, with 8 bases between the two germline ends. CDR3 residues: CASSTGGNTEAFF. Written as DNA, the CDR3 is TGTGCCAGCTCAACCGGAGGGAACACTGAAGCTTTCTTT.

This clonotype was recorded many times. The chain combines TRBV7-6 with TRBJ2-3; 10 nucleotides line up with TRBD2. Per the germline V gene, CDR1 is SGHVS and CDR2 is FNYEAQ. Trimming cost V 5 bases and J 1 base; bases outside gene matches: 6. This CDR3 has 16 amino acids. CDR3 amino acids: CASSLGLAVRTDTQYF. CDR3 nucleotides: TGTGCCAGCAGCCTCGGACTAGCGGTTCGCACAGATACGCAGTATTTT.

This clonotype was observed many times. J is TRBJ2-4 and V is TRBV30, with D hard to call. The V end lost 0 bases, the J end lost 0 bases, and 0 bases lay between the germline ends. The CDR3 length is 12 residues. Germline assignment: CDR1 GTSNPN and CDR2 SVGIG (reference sequence). Written as DNA, the CDR3 is TGTGCCTGGAGTGTAGCCAAAAACATTCAGTACTTC. Translation gives CAWSVAKNIQYF.

This clonotype was detected many times. The chain links TRBV20-1 to TRBJ1-2; no reliable D call. V lost 4 bases, J lost 8 bases, and 14 bases lay in between. From germline, CDR1 is DFQATT and CDR2 SNEGSKA (reference sequence). The CDR3 contains 12 residues. The CDR3 is CSATDKVTGYTF. CDR3 bases: TGCAGTGCTACCGACAAAGTGACCGGCTACACCTTC.

J is TRBJ2-1 and V is TRBV20-1, with a weak D call TRBD1 (6 bases). Germline loops: CDR1 DFQATT, CDR2 SNEGSKA (reference sequence). Trimming cost V 5 bases and J 11 bases, with 19 bases left between them. The CDR3 contains 13 residues. In nucleotides, the CDR3 is TGCAGTGCTGGTTCTCCCGGGACACAAAAGCAGTTCTTC. This encodes CSAGSPGTQKQFF.

This clonotype was observed many times. V usage is TRBV7-6 and J usage is TRBJ1-3, with a possible D match to TRBD1 (6 bases). V was shortened by 5 bases and J by 2 bases, with 16 bases between the two germline ends. The CDR3 covers 16 residues. Looked up from germline, CDR1 is SGHVS and CDR2 is FNYEAQ. The CDR3 is CASSQQTGNTGNTIYF. The DNA for the CDR3 is TGTGCCAGCAGCCAACAAACAGGGAACACTGGAAACACCATATATTTT. Full variable domain (rest looked up from reference TRBV7-6 and TRBJ1-3): GAGVSQSPRYKVTKRGQDVALRCDPISGHVSLYWYRQALGQGPEFLTYFNYEAQQDKSGLPNDRFSAERPEGSISTLTIQRTEQRDSAMYRCASSQQTGNTGNTIYFGEGSWLTVV.

This clonotype appeared many times. The chain is built from TRBV18 and TRBJ1-5; D gene unclear. The CDR3 is 14 residues long. Trimming shortened V by 2 bases and J by 1 base, and 6 bases separated the two germline ends. Germline V gene lookup returns CDR1 KGHSH and CDR2 LQKENI. Here the CDR3 DNA reads TGTGCCAGCTCACCAGGGAACAGCAATCAGCCCCAGCATTTT. Its protein is CASSPGNSNQPQHF.

The chain joins TRBV30 to TRBJ2-3; TRBD2 matches at 14 bases. The CDR3 length is 14 residues. Germline-derived CDR1 and CDR2 are GTSNPN and SVGIG (reference sequence). V gave up 5 bases and J gave up 6 bases; unmatched junction bases: 4. The CDR3 DNA reads TGTGCCTGGGGACTAGCGGGAGGAGGGGATACGCAGTATTTT. Translating it yields CAWGLAGGGDTQYF.

This clonotype was recorded many times. The chain joins TRBV6-2 or TRBV6-3 to TRBJ2-7; D not certain. V gave up 6 bases and J gave up 2 bases, with 11 bases separating them. In germline, CDR1 is MNHEY, CDR2 SVGEGT. The CDR3 is made up of 13 amino acids. CDR3 loop: CASRETFAYEQYF. The CDR3 DNA reads as TGTGCCAGCAGGGAGACCTTCGCCTACGAGCAGTACTTC.

About this clonotype: Lacking the conserved final phenylalanine or tryptophan, this CDR3 likely reflects a read error. J is TRBJ2-2 and V is TRBV29-1; the match to TRBD2 covers 7 bases. Unmatched junction bases numbered 14, after V lost 7 bases and J lost 3 bases. CDR3 length: 16 amino acids. In germline, CDR1 is SQVTM, CDR2 ANQGSEA. The CDR3 here is CSATERGGDHTGELFL. CDR3 bases: TGCAGCGCCACGGAGCGGGGTGGAGACCACACCGGGGAGCTGTTTTTA.

The table lists this clonotype with many counts. V and J are TRBV9 and TRBJ1-1; no clear D. This CDR3 has 13 amino acids. V gave up 0 bases and J gave up 1 base, with 4 bases separating them. From germline, CDR1 is SGDLS and CDR2 YYNGEE. The DNA for the CDR3 is TGTGCCAGCAGCGTAGACGGGAACACTGAAGCTTTCTTT. Protein: CASSVDGNTEAFF.

This clonotype was detected many times. This chain uses TRBV10-3 with TRBJ2-1, with 7 positions matching TRBD2. CDR3 length: 14 residues. Unmatched junction bases numbered 10, after V lost 7 bases and J lost 7 bases. Germline V CDR1 and CDR2: ENHRY, SYGVKD. The CDR3 loop is CAITPAGVLNEQFF. DNA for the CDR3: TGTGCCATCACACCGGCGGGAGTCCTAAATGAGCAGTTCTTC.

The sample holds a few counts of this clonotype. Here the CDR3 reads CASQAGATNEKLFF. CDR3 bases: TGCGCCAGTCAAGCGGGGGCAACTAATGAAAAACTGTTTTTT. This chain links TRBV5-1 with TRBJ1-4, with a possible D match to TRBD1 (5 bases). The CDR3 length is 14 residues. Per germline, CDR1 SGHRS and CDR2 YFSETQ. Trimming stripped 8 bases from V and 0 bases from J, with 11 bases between.